This T cell receptor beta chain derives from a study of blood T cell repertoires in COVID-19. Authors' data handling: Reference gene primer amplification in the assay estimated nucleated cell counts. The data were produced by immunoSEQ multiplex PCR, yet TCRdb's version contains in-frame clones alone and is incomplete. The V and J calls and clone size were taken over from that table, and D and trimming were inferred from the DNA. The table records 85,000 to 100,000 clones, approximately 86% of them present only once. The CDR3 is made up of 13 amino acids. The germline V gene encodes CDR1 SGHNT and CDR2 YENEEA. Trimming removed 5 bases from V and 6 bases from J; junction bases left unmatched: 6.

The sequenced material came from peripheral blood. The chain is built from TRBV11-3 and TRBJ2-7, with 8 bases that match TRBD1. This clonotype was obtained from a man in his fifties or sixties with COVID-19, enrolled during active disease. CDR3 sequence: CASSIDRGGEQYF. CDR3 DNA sequence: TGTGCCAGCAGCATCGACAGGGGAGGCGAGCAGTACTTC.